This entry lists 16 T cell receptor beta chains sequenced from one sample in a study of blood T cell repertoires in COVID-19. Using immunoSEQ multiplex PCR, the repertoire was profiled, and TCRdb retains in-frame clones only, with some absent. The sample consists of approximately 24,000 clones, around nine tenths of them appearing once. Sequencing was carried out using peripheral blood. These receptors came from a man aged 50 to 59 with active COVID-19.

The chain carries TRBV6-5 and TRBJ1-4; 11 positions agree with TRBD1. The V and J ends lost 5 bases and 8 bases, in that order; junction bases with no gene match: 7. Germline V gene lookup returns CDR1 MNHEY and CDR2 SVGAGI. This CDR3 comprises 15 residues. CDR3 residues: CASSPRTGGWEKLFF. In nucleotides, the CDR3 is TGTGCCAGCAGTCCCCGGACAGGGGGCTGGGAAAAACTGTTTTTT.

J is TRBJ1-5 and V is TRBV5-6; possible D gene TRBD1, 5 bases. V lost 2 bases, J lost 2 bases, and 14 bases lay in between. The CDR3 has 16 residues. The germline CDR1 and CDR2 sequences are SGHDT and YYEEEE. CDR3 DNA sequence: TGTGCCAGCAGCTTTCTTACCACAGGTGGCAATCAGCCCCAGCATTTT. Residues: CASSFLTTGGNQPQHF.

The CDR3 protein is CASSNLRDRVDEQYF. DNA for the CDR3: TGTGCCAGCAGCAACCTCCGGGACAGGGTTGACGAGCAGTACTTC. This chain uses TRBV7-9 with TRBJ2-7; 9 nucleotides align to TRBD1. This CDR3 region has 15 residues. Germline lookup yields CDR1 SEHNR and CDR2 FQNEAQ (reference sequence). The J segment lost 5 bases and the V segment lost 5 bases, leaving 10 bases of the junction unmatched.

In its sample, this clone was seen once. The chain carries TRBV4-2 and TRBJ1-6, with 9 bases matching TRBD1. Per the germline V gene, CDR1 is LGHNA and CDR2 is YNFKEQ. J lost 7 bases, V lost 5 bases, and 6 bases had no gene match. This CDR3 contains 15 residues. CDR3 region: CASSTRDRVNSPLHF. The CDR3 DNA follows: TGTGCCAGCAGCACCCGGGACAGGGTAAATTCACCCCTCCACTTT.

This sequence joins TRBV2 and TRBJ1-4, with 8 bases fitting TRBD1. The CDR3 extends over 15 amino acids. Germline trimming cut 6 bases from V and 1 base from J; bases unmatched to any gene: 4. Germline V gene sequence: CDR1 SNHLY, CDR2 FYNNEI. CDR3: CASSKDRVTNEKLFF. The CDR3 DNA sequence: TGTGCCAGCAGCAAGGACAGGGTAACTAATGAAAAACTGTTTTTT.

V is TRBV28 and J is TRBJ2-4, with 7 bases lining up with TRBD1. Trimming removed 6 bases from V and 0 bases from J; junction bases left unmatched: 8. The CDR3 extends over 16 amino acids. The V gene's germline CDR1 is MDHEN and CDR2 SYDVKM. The CDR3 here is CASSPPGQIAKNIQYF. The CDR3 DNA is TGTGCCAGCAGCCCCCCGGGACAGATAGCCAAAAACATTCAGTACTTC.

The chain is built from TRBV10-2 and TRBJ2-1, with D possibly being TRBD2 (6 bases). V was clipped by 6 bases and J by 6 bases, with 9 bases between them. CDR3 length: 12 amino acids. Germline CDR1 and CDR2: WSHSY and SAAADI. The chain's CDR3 is CASRLAFNEQFF. The CDR3 bases are TGCGCCAGCAGACTAGCATTCAATGAGCAGTTCTTC.

This chain joins TRBV6-1 and TRBJ2-5; D is uncertain. V was cut by 0 bases and J by 4 bases, with 9 bases left in between. The CDR3 spans 14 residues. CDR1 is MNHNS, CDR2 SASEGT, per germline. The CDR3 nucleotides read TGTGCCAGCAGTGAAGCGGGTGGGCGAGAGACCCAGTACTTC. This encodes CASSEAGGRETQYF.

Only one count was recorded for this clone. The chain carries TRBV5-5 and TRBJ1-5; D is possibly TRBD1 (6 bases). CDR3 size: 15 residues. Germline lookup yields CDR1 SGHKS and CDR2 YYEKEE (reference sequence). V gave up 4 bases and J gave up 0 bases, with 11 bases separating them. CDR3 DNA sequence: TGTGCCAGCAGCCCTGAAGGGGGTAGCAATCAGCCCCAGCATTTT. Protein: CASSPEGGSNQPQHF.

This sequence joins TRBV7-9 and TRBJ2-1, with 9 bases that match TRBD2. The J segment lost 4 bases and the V segment lost 2 bases, leaving 9 bases of the junction unmatched. The CDR3 has 17 amino acids. Looked up from germline, CDR1 is SEHNR and CDR2 is FQNEAQ (reference sequence). The CDR3 region has the DNA TGTGCCAGCAGCTTATGGGGGTCTAGCGGGACATACAATGAGCAGTTCTTC. Its translation is CASSLWGSSGTYNEQFF.

This clone was detected once. The rearrangement links TRBV7-8 to TRBJ2-7; D is possibly TRBD1 (5 bases). Trimming took off 3 bases at V and 4 bases at J, with 13 bases between the two ends. The CDR3 totals 14 residues. Germline V gene sequence: CDR1 SGHVS, CDR2 FQNEAQ. In DNA, the CDR3 is TGTGCCAGCAGCTTTGGACACCTTTTATACGAGCAGTACTTC. The encoded protein is CASSFGHLLYEQYF.

Only one count was recorded for this clone. The rearrangement uses TRBV2 and TRBJ1-1; 7 nucleotides match TRBD1. V gave up 5 bases and J gave up 3 bases; unmatched junction bases: 3. The CDR3 has 13 amino acids. Germline V lookup: CDR1 SNHLY, CDR2 FYNNEI. The CDR3 loop is CASSRQGDTEAFF. CDR3 nucleotide sequence: TGTGCCAGCAGTAGACAGGGCGACACTGAAGCTTTCTTT.

The gene calls are TRBV28 and TRBJ2-5, with 9 bases identical to TRBD1. V lost 5 bases to trimming and J lost 3 bases; unmatched junction nucleotides: 4. Germline V CDR1 and CDR2: MDHEN, SYDVKM. The CDR3 spans 14 residues. Here the CDR3 reads CASSPRTGEETQYF. CDR3 DNA sequence: TGTGCCAGCAGTCCCCGGACAGGGGAAGAGACCCAGTACTTC.

This chain links TRBV5-4 with TRBJ2-7; a weak D match, TRBD2 (6 bases). CDR3 length equals 16 residues. V was trimmed by 3 bases and J by 6 bases, leaving 22 bases between them. The germline CDR1 and CDR2 sequences are SGHNT and YYREEE (reference sequence). The CDR3 is CASSSRRDSKRGEQYF. CDR3 in DNA: TGTGCCAGCAGCTCACGTCGGGACTCAAAAAGGGGCGAGCAGTACTTC.

For the CDR3, the DNA is TGTGCCAGCAGCTTAGTAGCAGGGAATAATTCACCCCTCCACTTT. It codes for CASSLVAGNNSPLHF. This chain links TRBV11-2 with TRBJ1-6, with D possibly TRBD1 on 5 matching bases. The CDR3 runs to 15 residues. Germline V gene data show CDR1 as SGHAT and CDR2 as FQNNGV. V gave up 1 base and J gave up 5 bases, with 9 bases separating them.

This sequence joins TRBV6-2 or TRBV6-3 and TRBJ2-1; 12 nucleotides match TRBD2. The CDR3 contains 15 residues. Germline loops: CDR1 MNHEY, CDR2 SVGEGT. With V trimmed by 5 bases and J by 8 bases, 7 bases remained unmatched. The CDR3 bases are TGTGCCAGCAGTAAAGGACTAGCGGGAACCGATGAGCAGTTCTTC. Its protein product is CASSKGLAGTDEQFF.